This entry describes one T cell receptor beta chain. The data were obtained in a study of T cells in Graves' hyperthyroidism and ophthalmopathy. With 2 bases clipped from V and 4 bases from J, the junction kept 4 bases outside the gene matches. CDR1 and CDR2 (germline): MNHEY, SVGEGT. The CDR3 loop spans 17 amino acids. The definition of stable Graves' hyperthyroidism was no ophthalmopathy progression within 18 months. The patients, who ranged from 18 to 65 in age, presented with newly diagnosed hyperthyroidism lasting under 2 months. The CDR3 regions of TCR beta were amplified from RNA transcripts. The HTBI primer set drove a first-round RT-PCR of the TCR CDR3. Via MiXCR, TCRdb re-called the multiplex PCR reads, giving one row per CDR3 protein. The data show some 400,000 distinct CDR3 sequences, with about 20% seen just once and about 3.7% held by the top ten.

The TCR was taken from a young woman with Graves' hyperthyroidism. The chain recombines TRBV6-2 or TRBV6-3 with TRBJ2-1, with 14 bases aligning to TRBD2. The sample taken for sequencing was blood. CDR3 in DNA: TGTGCCAGCAGTTACGTAGGGACTAGCGGGAGTTACAATGAGCAGTTCTTC. It translates to CASSYVGTSGSYNEQFF.